The 4 T cell receptor beta chains in this list originate from one sample, sequenced in a study of shared clonotypes between healthy human individuals. The table came from immunoSEQ multiplex PCR; TCRdb's copy has only in-frame clones and leaves some out. The sample includes 2 million or so clones, over 85% of them seen just once. The specimen sequenced was naive CD4+ T cells sorted from blood. The subset is: CD45RA+ positively selected. Receptors were obtained from a man between 18 and 35 years old in good health.

The chain uses TRBV6-1 and TRBJ1-6, with D hard to call. Trimming removed 6 bases from V and 4 bases from J, with 4 bases in between. This CDR3 has 12 amino acids. Looked up from germline, CDR1 is MNHNS and CDR2 is SASEGT. The CDR3 here is CASRPYNSPLHF. The CDR3 coding sequence is TGTGCCAGCAGGCCGTATAATTCACCCCTCCACTTT.

The chain employs TRBV20-1 and TRBJ1-1; D is uncertain. This CDR3 region has 8 residues. Germline CDR1 and CDR2: DFQATT and SNEGSKA (reference sequence). Written as DNA, the CDR3 is TGCGCCGACACTGAAGCTTTCTTT. This encodes CADTEAFF.

Concerning this clone: The sample contains more than one DNA sequence encoding this CDR3. V and J are TRBV5-1 and TRBJ2-2; D not resolved. This CDR3 has 14 residues. Trimming stripped 3 bases from V and 4 bases from J, with 10 bases between. Germline CDR1 SGHRS, CDR2 YFSETQ. CDR3 protein: CASSSRPSTGELFF. The CDR3 region has the DNA TGCGCCAGCAGCTCCCGCCCCTCCACCGGGGAGCTGTTTTTT.

The chain joins TRBV10-1 to TRBJ1-6; D is ambiguous. Trimming left V 2 bases short and J 0 bases short, with 11 bases between. Germline-derived CDR1 and CDR2 are WNHNN and SYGVQD (reference sequence). The CDR3 has 17 residues. The CDR3 DNA sequence: TGCGCCAGCAGTGAGGTTGGGCAGCGCTCCTATAATTCACCCCTCCACTTT. It codes for CASSEVGQRSYNSPLHF.